One sample yielded the 2 T cell receptor beta chains listed below, sequenced in a study of T-cell memory formation after mild COVID-19. TCRdb re-derived calls from the 5' RACE reads in MiXCR, one entry per CDR3 protein. Of hundreds of thousands of distinct CDR3 sequences in the sample, roughly a fifth were seen once. The sample comprised PBMCs or a T cell subset sorted from them (not recorded which). Receptors originate from a man between 18 and 35 years old who had mild COVID-19 (a few samples of this study predate the infection). Cell type and time point are not known.

This clonotype was counted between two and nine times. This chain connects TRBV7-8 to TRBJ1-2, with unresolved D. The CDR3 length is 12 residues. V lost 4 bases, J lost 8 bases, and 11 bases lay in between. Germline V gene sequence: CDR1 SGHVS, CDR2 FQNEAQ. In nucleotides, the CDR3 is TGTGCCAGCAGCTATGGGAACTCCGGCTACACCTTC. It codes for CASSYGNSGYTF.

This clonotype turned up a few times. This chain joins TRBV5-1 and TRBJ2-3; 8 bases fit TRBD1. The trim removed 3 bases at V and 11 bases at J, leaving 2 bases unmatched. The germline V gene encodes CDR1 SGHRS and CDR2 YFSETQ. The CDR3 contains 11 residues. The DNA of the CDR3 is TGCGCCAGCAGCTCCGGGACAGGGCAGTATTTT. Encoded protein: CASSSGTGQYF.